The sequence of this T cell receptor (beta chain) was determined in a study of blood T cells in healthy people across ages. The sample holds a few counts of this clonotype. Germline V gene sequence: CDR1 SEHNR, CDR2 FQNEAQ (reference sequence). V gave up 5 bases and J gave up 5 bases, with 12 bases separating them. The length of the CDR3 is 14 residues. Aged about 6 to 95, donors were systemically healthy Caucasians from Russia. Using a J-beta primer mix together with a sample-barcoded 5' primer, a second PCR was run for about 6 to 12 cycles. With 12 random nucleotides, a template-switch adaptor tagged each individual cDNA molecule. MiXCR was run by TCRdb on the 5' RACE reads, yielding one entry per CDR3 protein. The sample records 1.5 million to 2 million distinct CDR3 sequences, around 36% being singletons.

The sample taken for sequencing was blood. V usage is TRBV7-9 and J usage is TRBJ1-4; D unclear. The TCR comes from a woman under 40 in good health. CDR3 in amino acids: CASSRRTENEKLFF. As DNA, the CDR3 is TGTGCCAGCAGCCGGAGGACCGAAAATGAAAAACTGTTTTTT.